One and the same sample provided the 20 T cell receptor beta chains below, sequenced in a study of T cells in Graves' hyperthyroidism and ophthalmopathy. TCR beta CDR3 region amplification was performed from RNA transcripts. The primer set for the first-round RT-PCR of the TCR CDR3 was HTBI. Using its own MiXCR run on the multiplex PCR reads, TCRdb lists one record per CDR3 protein. Here the sample spans 490,000 or so distinct CDR3 sequences, 22% being singletons. Sequenced sample: blood. All receptors come from a woman between 65 and 79 years old with Graves' ophthalmopathy.

With regard to this clonotype: A clone one base away is much larger, so this may be a read error. This chain connects TRBV5-1 to TRBJ2-1, with TRBD2 identical over 7 bases. This CDR3 contains 17 residues. Per germline, CDR1 SGHRS and CDR2 YFSETQ. The CDR3 DNA sequence: TGCGCCAGCAGCTCCTACCTAGCGGACCATCAGGGAAATGGGCAGTTCTTC. Translated, it gives CASSSYLADHQGNGQFF.

A few counts support this clonotype. The CDR3 coding sequence is TGTGCCAGCGGCGCCGGCTACAATGAGCAGTTCTTC. Its translation is CASGAGYNEQFF. The chain carries TRBV28 and TRBJ2-1; D ambiguous. CDR1 and CDR2 from the germline V gene are MDHEN and SYDVKM. The CDR3 has 12 amino acids. V lost 8 bases, J lost 3 bases, and 8 bases lay in between.

This clonotype was observed a few times. The chain uses TRBV2 and TRBJ1-3, with 9 nucleotides matching TRBD1. CDR1 and CDR2 from the germline V gene are SNHLY and FYNNEI. V lost 4 bases, J lost 5 bases, and 3 bases stayed unmatched. The CDR3 sequence is 14 residues long. This CDR3 reads CASSVGQGRNTIYF. The CDR3 DNA reads as TGTGCCAGCAGTGTAGGACAGGGGCGAAACACCATATATTTT. The variable domain in full, with the rest retrieved from reference TRBV2 and TRBJ1-3, is EPEVTQTPSHQVTQMGQEVILRCVPISNHLYFYWYRQILGQKVEFLVSFYNNEISEKSEIFDDQFSVERPDGSNFTLKIRSTKLEDSAMYFCASSVGQGRNTIYFGEGSWLTVV.

This clonotype appeared a few times. The chain carries TRBV6-1 and TRBJ2-3; D is possibly TRBD2 (5 bases). This CDR3 is built from 13 residues. Germline V gene lookup returns CDR1 MNHNS and CDR2 SASEGT. Deletions cut 4 bases from V and 4 bases from J, with 9 bases between. The CDR3, as DNA: TGTGCCAGCAGTGTTAGCGTCGCAGATACGCAGTATTTT. The encoded protein is CASSVSVADTQYF.

V and J are TRBV7-2 and TRBJ2-2; D is uncertain. The CDR3 loop spans 15 amino acids. Germline loops: CDR1 SGHTA, CDR2 FQGNSA. Trimming pared 4 bases from V and 7 bases from J, leaving 16 bases between. For the CDR3, the DNA is TGTGCCAGCAGCTCTATGGCTGAGGTTGTCGGGGAGCTGTTTTTT. Its protein is CASSSMAEVVGELFF.

This chain uses TRBV20-1 with TRBJ2-5; D is ambiguous. V lost 5 bases to trimming and J lost 1 base, with 8 bases between them. Germline V gene lookup returns CDR1 DFQATT and CDR2 SNEGSKA (reference sequence). The CDR3 spans 12 residues. This chain's CDR3 is CSARHLQETQYF. CDR3 in DNA: TGCAGTGCTCGACACCTCCAAGAGACCCAGTACTTC.

V is TRBV11-2 and J is TRBJ2-7, with 11 positions matching TRBD2. Germline assignment: CDR1 SGHAT and CDR2 FQNNGV. The V segment lost 3 bases and the J segment 4 bases; nucleotides outside the gene matches: 5. The CDR3 length is 15 residues. The CDR3 reads CASSFLAGGSYEQYF. CDR3 in DNA: TGTGCCAGCAGCTTCCTAGCGGGAGGAAGTTACGAGCAGTACTTC.

Only a few counts were recorded for this clonotype. The chain has TRBV2 and TRBJ1-5; 7 bases map to TRBD1. Per the germline V gene, CDR1 is SNHLY and CDR2 is FYNNEI. V trimming: 2 bases; J trimming: 6 bases; junction bases outside the gene matches: 7. The CDR3 totals 15 residues. DNA for the CDR3: TGTGCCAGCAGTGAACAGGCGGCAGGGGGTCAGCCCCAGCATTTT. It encodes CASSEQAAGGQPQHF.

This clonotype was observed a handful of times. The chain employs TRBV20-1 and TRBJ2-1; D remains unclear. Trimming cost V 5 bases and J 2 bases, with 4 bases left between them. This CDR3 region has 11 residues. Germline CDR1 is DFQATT and CDR2 is SNEGSKA (reference sequence). CDR3 loop: CSAPTYNEQFF. CDR3 bases: TGCAGTGCTCCCACCTACAATGAGCAGTTCTTC.

The chain uses TRBV29-1 and TRBJ2-7, with D perhaps TRBD2 (7 bases). CDR1 SQVTM and CDR2 ANQGSEA come from the germline V gene. The germline V and J ends were trimmed by 3 bases and 6 bases, with 27 bases remaining between them. The CDR3 has 17 amino acids. CDR3 protein: CSVEGQILGGGPFEQYF. The CDR3 DNA is TGCAGCGTTGAGGGTCAGATCCTCGGCGGGGGCCCTTTCGAGCAGTACTTC.

The table lists this clonotype with a few counts. The gene calls are TRBV6-5 and TRBJ2-2; 8 bases match TRBD2. CDR1 MNHEY and CDR2 SVGAGI come from the germline V gene. The CDR3 contains 17 residues. V shed 0 bases and J 6 bases; nucleotides not matched to a gene: 9. The CDR3: CASSYSRVSGIAGELFF. The CDR3, as DNA: TGTGCCAGCAGTTACTCGAGGGTTAGCGGGATCGCCGGGGAGCTGTTTTTT.

The sample holds a few counts of this clonotype. This rearrangement joins TRBV3-1 to TRBJ2-1; 11 bases match TRBD2. CDR3 length: 17 amino acids. The V gene end was trimmed by 2 bases and the J gene end by 11 bases; junction bases not matched to a gene: 14. In germline, CDR1 is LGHDT, CDR2 YNNKEL (reference sequence). The CDR3: CASSQRSSSLAGGQQFF. CDR3 coding DNA: TGTGCCAGCAGCCAAAGATCAAGTTCGCTAGCGGGAGGACAGCAGTTCTTC.

This clonotype was seen only a few times. This chain uses TRBV20-1 with TRBJ2-1; D call uncertain. The germline V and J ends were trimmed by 1 base and 4 bases, with 8 bases remaining between them. Germline assignment: CDR1 DFQATT and CDR2 SNEGSKA (reference sequence). The CDR3 runs 13 residues. The CDR3: CSARGEKYNEQFF. Written as DNA, the CDR3 is TGCAGTGCTAGAGGGGAAAAGTACAATGAGCAGTTCTTC.

The genes are TRBV29-1 and TRBJ2-3; 12 bases are shared with TRBD2. Germline V gene data show CDR1 as SQVTM and CDR2 as ANQGSEA. The CDR3 totals 15 residues. J gave up 0 bases and V 3 bases, and 1 base lay outside the gene matches. The CDR3 nucleotides are TGCAGCGTTGAGGGGACTAGCGGGAGCACAGATACGCAGTATTTT. Its protein product is CSVEGTSGSTDTQYF.

The sample holds a few counts of this clonotype. The chain joins TRBV6-6 to TRBJ1-1, with D maybe TRBD1 (6 bases). The V and J ends lost 0 bases and 5 bases respectively, with 13 bases between them. This CDR3 is built from 15 residues. The germline V gene encodes CDR1 MNHNY and CDR2 SVGAGI (reference sequence). As DNA, the CDR3 is TGTGCCAGCAGTTACTCGAGGGGGGTAGGGACTGAAGCTTTCTTT. Residues: CASSYSRGVGTEAFF.

The chain has TRBV5-1 and TRBJ2-5, with D unclear. CDR3 size: 15 residues. Germline V lookup: CDR1 SGHRS, CDR2 YFSETQ. Between the trimmed V and J ends, which lost 1 base and 5 bases, there was a span of 15 bases. Written as DNA, the CDR3 is TGCGCCAGCAGCTTGAGCACGAATACTGGCGAGACCCAGTACTTC. It codes for CASSLSTNTGETQYF.

V is TRBV5-1 and J is TRBJ2-6; 7 nucleotides match TRBD1. After removal of 3 bases from V and 0 bases from J, the junction contained 3 bases not matched to a gene. CDR3 length: 16 amino acids. Germline values: CDR1 SGHRS, CDR2 YFSETQ. CDR3 DNA: TGCGCCAGCAGCTCAGGGACAGCCTCTGGGGCCAACGTCCTGACTTTC. Translation: CASSSGTASGANVLTF.

There are many counts of this clonotype. The V call is TRBV19, the J call TRBJ2-7, with TRBD2 matching 14 bases. This CDR3 contains 17 residues. Germline V gives CDR1 LNHDA, CDR2 SQIVND (reference sequence). V dropped 6 bases and J dropped 1; count of bases not matched to a gene: 8. The CDR3 bases are TGTGCCAGTAGCGGGACTAGCGGGAGTACGATGTCCTACGAGCAGTACTTC. This encodes CASSGTSGSTMSYEQYF. The entire variable domain, with the rest obtained from reference TRBV19 and TRBJ2-7, is as follows: DGGITQSPKYLFRKEGQNVTLSCEQNLNHDAMYWYRQDPGQGLRLIYYSQIVNDFQKGDIAEGYSVSREKKESFPLTVTSAQKNPTAFYLCASSGTSGSTMSYEQYFGPGTRLTVT.

This clonotype was counted once. This chain joins TRBV18 and TRBJ1-5; tentative D call: TRBD1 (6 bases). The length of the CDR3 is 14 residues. CDR1 and CDR2 (germline): KGHSH, LQKENI. The V end was cut by 2 bases, the J end by 11 bases, with 16 bases between. The CDR3 sequence is CASSPLGGGSAQHF. In DNA form, the CDR3 reads TGTGCCAGCTCACCATTAGGGGGGGGATCTGCCCAGCATTTT.

V and J are TRBV15 and TRBJ2-7; TRBD1 matches at 9 bases. Germline V gives CDR1 LNHNV, CDR2 YYDKDF (reference sequence). The CDR3 has 17 residues. The V gene end was trimmed by 3 bases and the J gene end by 7 bases; junction bases not matched to a gene: 16. The DNA of the CDR3 is TGTGCCACCAGCAGCCCCCTTTTCACAGGGGGCGGAAGTGAGCAGTACTTC. Protein product: CATSSPLFTGGGSEQYF.